This T cell receptor (beta chain) was retrieved from a study of T-cell memory formation after mild COVID-19. This clonotype has more than one count but fewer than ten. CDR1 and CDR2 from the germline V gene are LGHNA and YNFKEQ. Losses at the gene ends were 1 base for V and 5 bases for J; bases not matched to a gene: 7. The CDR3 runs to 15 residues. Via MiXCR, TCRdb re-called the 5' RACE reads, giving one row per CDR3 protein. The sample has roughly 180,000 distinct CDR3 sequences, about 9.9% seen once. The chain joins TRBV4-2 to TRBJ1-2; TRBD1 aligns across 7 bases. This receptor was obtained from a man younger than 35 who had mild COVID-19 (a few samples of this study predate the infection). Cell type and time point are not known. The specimen sequenced was PBMCs or a T cell subset sorted from them (not recorded which). The CDR3 region is CASSQVKGGWYGYTF. CDR3 in DNA: TGTGCCAGCAGCCAAGTGAAAGGGGGCTGGTATGGCTACACCTTC.